Following are 18 T cell receptor beta chains from one sample sequenced in a study of molecular identifiers for immune sequencing clone quantification. Each CDR3 protein gets one entry after TCRdb re-called the PCR reads with MiXCR. Of just under 20,000 distinct CDR3 sequences in the sample, about a fifth were seen once. Sequenced: naive CD8+ T cells from blood, with Jurkat cell RNA spiked in. Subset reported: FACS-sorted CD8+CD4-CCR7+CD45RA+ naive T cells. These receptor sequences come from a human donor in good health. Some libraries in this study had Jurkat cell RNA spiked in.

This clonotype is categorized as medium-sized (0.01 to 0.1%). The rearrangement joins TRBV4-3 to TRBJ2-5; the D call may be TRBD1 or TRBD2 (5 bases each). Germline V gene sequence: CDR1 LGHNA, CDR2 YSLEER. The ends were cut back, 0 bases at V and 5 bases at J, with 13 bases in the middle. The CDR3 contains 15 residues. The CDR3 region is CASSQDRWGSETQYF. CDR3 bases: TGCGCCAGCAGCCAAGATCGGTGGGGGTCGGAGACCCAGTACTTC.

Ten or more counts support this clonotype. The gene calls are TRBV20-1 and TRBJ2-3, with unresolved D. Trimming stripped 3 bases from V and 4 bases from J, with 17 bases between. The CDR3 runs to 15 residues. Germline CDR1 reads DFQATT; CDR2 reads SNEGSKA (reference sequence). Written as DNA, the CDR3 is TGCAGTGCTAGCCTAATTAGTACCCCCTCAGATACGCAGTATTTT. Amino acids: CSASLISTPSDTQYF.

CDR3 in DNA: TGCAGCGCCGGGACCAACATCGAGACCCAGTACTTC. Translating it yields CSAGTNIETQYF. The gene calls are TRBV29-1 and TRBJ2-5; either TRBD1 or TRBD2 may supply D (5 bases each). The CDR3 loop spans 12 amino acids. The V end was cut by 7 bases, the J end by 5 bases, with 14 bases between. The germline V gene encodes CDR1 SQVTM and CDR2 ANQGSEA.

A remark on this clonotype: This may come from a read error, since a much larger clone is one base off. The genes are TRBV7-9 and TRBJ2-7; D gene uncertain. Germline V gene lookup returns CDR1 SEHNR and CDR2 FQNEAQ (reference sequence). Trimming shortened V by 5 bases and J by 1 base, and 9 bases separated the two germline ends. The CDR3 is made up of 13 amino acids. The CDR3 region is CASSLPVSYEQYF. The CDR3 DNA reads TGTGCCAGCAGCCTCCCCGTATCCTACGAGCAGTACTTC.

This clonotype was recorded many times. The genes are TRBV5-6 and TRBJ1-5; no definite D call. Looked up from germline, CDR1 is SGHDT and CDR2 is YYEEEE. V lost 4 bases to trimming and J lost 3 bases, with 5 bases between them. The CDR3 is made up of 12 amino acids. CDR3 protein: CASSVNNQPQHF. CDR3 sequence (DNA): TGTGCCAGCAGCGTAAACAATCAGCCCCAGCATTTT.

This clonotype was observed many times. The V gene is TRBV18, the J gene TRBJ1-1; D not certain. Germline V gene data show CDR1 as KGHSH and CDR2 as LQKENI. Trimming cost V 3 bases and J 0 bases, with 2 bases left between them. This CDR3 spans 12 amino acids. CDR3 in DNA: TGTGCCAGCTCACCCTTGAACACTGAAGCTTTCTTT. Protein product: CASSPLNTEAFF.

In its sample, this clonotype was seen a few times. The rearrangement joins TRBV14 to TRBJ2-6, with D unclear. CDR1 SGHDN and CDR2 FVKESK come from the germline V gene. There are 15 residues in the CDR3. The V end lost 2 bases, the J end lost 0 bases, and 5 bases lay between the germline ends. The CDR3, as DNA: TGTGCCAGCAGCCAACCCAGCTCTGGGGCCAACGTCCTGACTTTC. Translation gives CASSQPSSGANVLTF.

The chain employs TRBV5-6 and TRBJ2-3; D may be TRBD1 or TRBD2 (5 bases each). The germline gives CDR1 SGHDT, CDR2 YYEEEE. The CDR3 runs to 17 residues. V was trimmed by 4 bases and J by 1 base, leaving 19 bases between them. CDR3 residues: CASSESRGYGGTDTQYF. CDR3 nucleotides: TGTGCCAGCAGCGAGTCGAGGGGATACGGAGGCACAGATACGCAGTATTTT.

This clonotype was seen a few times. The gene calls are TRBV5-6 and TRBJ2-1, with no clear D. The CDR3 runs 12 residues. Trimming took off 1 base at V and 9 bases at J, with 8 bases between the two ends. The germline V gene encodes CDR1 SGHDT and CDR2 YYEEEE. The CDR3, as DNA: TGTGCCAGCAGCTTGTTCTGGGGTGAGCAGTTCTTC. This sequence encodes CASSLFWGEQFF.

This clonotype was seen repeatedly, ten times or more. The chain joins TRBV7-9 to TRBJ2-1; 9 bases are shared with TRBD2. This CDR3 has 18 residues. The V and J ends lost 4 bases and 13 bases, in that order; junction bases with no gene match: 23. Germline-derived CDR1 and CDR2 are SEHNR and FQNEAQ (reference sequence). The CDR3 reads CASSSEAHLLAGEGRQFF. CDR3 DNA sequence: TGTGCCAGCAGCTCAGAGGCCCACCTCTTAGCGGGAGAGGGGAGACAGTTCTTC.

This clonotype occurred many times. The chain uses TRBV28 and TRBJ2-1, with D hard to call. CDR1 is MDHEN, CDR2 SYDVKM, per germline. CDR3 length: 13 residues. Trimming took off 5 bases at V and 8 bases at J, with 13 bases between the two ends. The CDR3: CASSLLGRYEQFF. CDR3 DNA: TGTGCCAGCAGTCTGTTGGGTCGGTATGAGCAGTTCTTC.

This clonotype was observed at least ten times. The chain couples TRBV4-1 to TRBJ2-1; TRBD2 matches 9 bases. Per the germline V gene, CDR1 is MGHRA and CDR2 is YSYEKL. V shed 5 bases, J shed 7 bases, and the junction held 6 bases outside the gene matches. The CDR3 covers 14 residues. The CDR3 sequence: CASSSGLAFNEQFF. The CDR3 DNA is TGCGCCAGCAGCTCGGGACTAGCCTTTAATGAGCAGTTCTTC.

Turning to this clonotype: A much larger clone is a single base away; this may be a read error. The chain links TRBV11-2 to TRBJ2-1, with D unresolved. Trimming cost V 3 bases and J 3 bases, with 3 bases left between them. CDR1 and CDR2 (germline): SGHAT, FQNNGV. The CDR3 runs to 12 residues. The CDR3 DNA is TGTGCCAGCAGCTTCGTCTACAATGAGCAGTTCTTC. This gives the protein CASSFVYNEQFF.

This clonotype was counted only a few times. V is TRBV6-6 and J is TRBJ2-5; D is possibly TRBD1 (5 bases). CDR3 length: 14 amino acids. CDR1 is MNHNY, CDR2 SVGAGI, per germline (reference sequence). V was pared by 2 bases and J by 1 base, with 8 bases between. DNA for the CDR3: TGTGCCAGCAGTTACACAGGCTTCCAAGAGACCCAGTACTTC. It yields the protein CASSYTGFQETQYF.

This clonotype was observed a handful of times. The chain uses TRBV6-2 or TRBV6-3 and TRBJ2-7; 7 positions agree with TRBD2. Germline assignment: CDR1 MNHEY and CDR2 SVGEGT. The CDR3 spans 18 residues. V shed 4 bases and J 0 bases; nucleotides not matched to a gene: 15. Written as DNA, the CDR3 is TGTGCCAGCAGTTCGCGAGGAGTCATTGGCGGGGGCTCCTACGAGCAGTACTTC. This sequence encodes CASSSRGVIGGGSYEQYF.

This clonotype showed up many times. As DNA, the CDR3 is TGTGCCAGCAGCTACGGACACCGTAGCAATCAGCCCCAGCATTTT. Amino acids: CASSYGHRSNQPQHF. The chain has TRBV5-6 and TRBJ1-5, with D perhaps matching TRBD1 (5 bases). V shed 3 bases and J shed 0 bases, with 10 bases lying between them. From germline, CDR1 is SGHDT and CDR2 YYEEEE. This CDR3 is 15 amino acids long.

The sample holds many counts of this clonotype. The rearrangement links TRBV20-1 to TRBJ2-7; 10 nucleotides line up with TRBD2. After removal of 1 base from V and 2 bases from J, the junction contained 2 bases not matched to a gene. This CDR3 is built from 14 residues. Germline V gene data show CDR1 as DFQATT and CDR2 as SNEGSKA (reference sequence). CDR3 protein: CSARGGTSAYEQYF. The CDR3 bases are TGCAGTGCTAGAGGGGGGACTAGCGCCTACGAGCAGTACTTC.

Relative to its sample, this clonotype is medium-sized (0.01 to 0.1%). The chain couples TRBV12-3 or TRBV12-4 to TRBJ2-1, with D perhaps TRBD2 (6 bases). Trimming removed 6 bases at V and 8 bases at J, with 23 bases between. CDR3 length equals 16 residues. This chain's CDR3 is CASSESVGRRPDEQFF. The CDR3 nucleotides are TGTGCCAGCAGCGAATCGGTCGGGAGACGGCCCGATGAGCAGTTCTTC.